This record looks at one T cell receptor beta chain sequence and its context. Antigen unknown. These data come from a study of identical twins. Study results and caveats: Out-of-frame beta sequences exhibited a weaker degree of excess twin sharing. Reduced insertions were recorded for abundant cord blood beta clonotypes, with no such pattern in memory repertoires.

Each CDR3 protein gets one entry after TCRdb re-called the 5' RACE reads with MiXCR. The sample yields 450,000 to 650,000 distinct CDR3 sequences, roughly 15% seen once. The data also belong to a second study, concerning yellow fever vaccine responses in identical twins.

Sequencing was carried out using CD4+ T cells sorted from blood. This receptor was obtained from a young woman in good health.

The CDR3 sequence is CASSLMASNEQFF. The CDR3 coding sequence is TGTGCCAGCAGCTTAATGGCTAGCAATGAGCAGTTCTTC. The chain has TRBV7-3 and TRBJ2-1; no clear D gene. The CDR3 is 13 amino acids. The germline V gene encodes CDR1 SGHTA and CDR2 FQGTGA. Trimming took 1 base from V and 6 from J, leaving 7 bases between them.